Here is one TCR beta chain with its context. Its antigen is currently unknown. This specimen belongs to a study of T cell repertoires in cytomegalovirus infection. Study-level background: Public TCR beta signatures were indicative of both CMV infection and a matching HLA type.

TCRdb itself ran the reads through MiXCR, one entry per CDR3 protein. The sample carries some 120,000 distinct CDR3 sequences, around a tenth recorded once. The CDR3 sequence is 16 residues long. Germline loops: CDR1 SGHVS, CDR2 FQNEAQ. The germline V and J ends were trimmed by 5 bases and 7 bases, with 20 bases remaining between them. Broader study findings: HLA-C-restricted CMV-specific TCR beta clonotypes prevailed in the ex vivo response. Cumulative frequency (of public TCR beta family members) identified carriers of CMV plus the relevant HLA.

The receptor comes from a human donor in good health (CMV status not recorded). Some clones in this sample may be carry-over from other donors' samples. Sequenced input: PBMCs, sequenced either directly or after in vitro stimulation (not recorded which). This sequence joins TRBV7-8 and TRBJ1-4; no clear D gene. CDR3 loop: CASSPEARGSCEKLFF. The CDR3 coding sequence is TGTGCCAGCAGCCCAGAGGCCCGTGGGAGTTGTGAAAAACTGTTTTTT.